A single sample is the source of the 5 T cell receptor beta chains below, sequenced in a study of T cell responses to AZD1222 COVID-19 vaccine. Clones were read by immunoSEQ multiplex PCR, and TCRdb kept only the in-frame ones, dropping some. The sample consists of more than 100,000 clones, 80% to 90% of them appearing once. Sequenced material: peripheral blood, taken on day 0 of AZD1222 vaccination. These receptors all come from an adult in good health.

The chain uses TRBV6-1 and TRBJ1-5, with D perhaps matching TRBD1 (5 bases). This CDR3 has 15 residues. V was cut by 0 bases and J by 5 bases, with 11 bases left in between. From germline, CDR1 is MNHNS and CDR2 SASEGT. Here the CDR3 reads CASSEAVQGYQPQHF. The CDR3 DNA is TGTGCCAGCAGTGAAGCGGTTCAGGGCTATCAGCCCCAGCATTTT.

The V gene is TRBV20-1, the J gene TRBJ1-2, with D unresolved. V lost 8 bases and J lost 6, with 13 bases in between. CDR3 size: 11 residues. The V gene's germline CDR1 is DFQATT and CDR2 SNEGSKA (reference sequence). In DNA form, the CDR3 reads TGCAGTCCCCGGGGTGTTCATGGCTACACCTTC. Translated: CSPRGVHGYTF.

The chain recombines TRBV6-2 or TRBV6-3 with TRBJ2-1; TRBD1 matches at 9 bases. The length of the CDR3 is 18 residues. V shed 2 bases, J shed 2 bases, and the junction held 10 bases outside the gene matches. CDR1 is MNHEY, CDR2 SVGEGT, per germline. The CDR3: CASSYPETGQGTYNEQFF. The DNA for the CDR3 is TGTGCCAGCAGTTACCCCGAGACGGGACAGGGAACCTACAATGAGCAGTTCTTC.

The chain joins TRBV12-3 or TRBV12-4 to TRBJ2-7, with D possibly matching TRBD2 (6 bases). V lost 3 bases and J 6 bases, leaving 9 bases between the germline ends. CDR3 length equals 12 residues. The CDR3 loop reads CASSLTGVEQYF. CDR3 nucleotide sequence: TGTGCCAGCAGTTTGACGGGGGTCGAGCAGTACTTC.

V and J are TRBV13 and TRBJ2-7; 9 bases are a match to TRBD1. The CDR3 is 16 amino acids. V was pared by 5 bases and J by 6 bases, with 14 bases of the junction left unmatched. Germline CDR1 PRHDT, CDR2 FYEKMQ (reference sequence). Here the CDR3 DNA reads TGTGCCAGCAGCCCACCATCCGGGACAGGGCAGGGCGAGCAGTACTTC. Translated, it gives CASSPPSGTGQGEQYF.